Shown below are 17 T cell receptor beta chains from a single sample sequenced in a study of T cells in Graves' hyperthyroidism and ophthalmopathy. RNA transcripts were the template for amplifying TCR beta CDR3 regions. HTBI primers were the set used in a first-round RT-PCR of the TCR CDR3. Via MiXCR, TCRdb re-called the multiplex PCR reads, giving one row per CDR3 protein. Here the sample spans about 600,000 distinct CDR3 sequences, more than 12% being singletons. Input material: blood. All receptors come from a woman aged 45-59 years with Graves' ophthalmopathy.

This clonotype was counted at least ten times. The chain is built from TRBV5-6 and TRBJ2-7; 7 bases are a match to TRBD1. The CDR3 consists of 17 residues. The trim removed 3 bases at V and 1 base at J, leaving 13 bases unmatched. Germline assignment: CDR1 SGHDT and CDR2 YYEEEE. Written as DNA, the CDR3 is TGTGCCAGCAGCTCCCGGGACAGACTTCTGGGATCCTACGAGCAGTACTTC. Protein sequence: CASSSRDRLLGSYEQYF. The whole variable domain, remainder taken from reference TRBV5-6 and TRBJ2-7, is DAGVTQSPTHLIKTRGQQVTLRCSPKSGHDTVSWYQQALGQGPQFIFQYYEEEERQRGNFPDRFSGHQFPNYSSELNVNALLLGDSALYLCASSSRDRLLGSYEQYFGPGTRLTVT.

As to this clonotype: One end of the junction is discordant with germline, which a read error may explain. The chain has TRBV14 and TRBJ2-2, with D perhaps matching TRBD1 (5 bases). CDR1 and CDR2 from the germline V gene are SGHDN and FVKESK. The length of the CDR3 is 15 residues. The CDR3 here is CASGHTDSLTGELFF. CDR3 bases: TGTGCCAGCGGCCATACCGACAGTCTCACCGGGGAGCTGTTTTTT.

This clonotype was recorded at least ten times. The genes are TRBV28 and TRBJ1-2; D ambiguous. The CDR3 length is 12 residues. V lost 6 bases, J lost 3 bases, and 8 bases lay in between. From germline, CDR1 is MDHEN and CDR2 SYDVKM. This chain's CDR3 is CASSKRYYGYTF. CDR3 in DNA: TGTGCCAGCAGCAAAAGATACTATGGCTACACCTTC.

At least ten counts were recorded for this clonotype. The rearrangement links TRBV13 to TRBJ2-1; D is undetermined. The CDR3 runs 17 residues. The V end was cut by 2 bases, the J end by 0 bases, with 14 bases between. Germline V gene data show CDR1 as PRHDT and CDR2 as FYEKMQ (reference sequence). The CDR3 region is CASSLIPKLNSYNEQFF. CDR3 nucleotides: TGTGCCAGCAGCTTAATCCCTAAGCTGAACTCCTACAATGAGCAGTTCTTC.

The chain is built from TRBV29-1 and TRBJ2-2; D gene ambiguous. This CDR3 has 13 amino acids. Germline V CDR1 and CDR2: SQVTM, ANQGSEA. V lost 8 bases to trimming and J lost 3 bases, with 13 bases between them. CDR3 region: CSTKVGYTGELFF. The CDR3 region has the DNA TGCAGCACGAAAGTCGGGTACACCGGGGAGCTGTTTTTT.

There are many counts of this clonotype. The rearrangement joins TRBV12-3 or TRBV12-4 to TRBJ1-1, with TRBD1 as a possible D gene (5 bases). Trimming removed 3 bases from V and 7 bases from J, with 15 bases in between. The CDR3 covers 14 residues. DNA for the CDR3: TGTGCCAGCAGTTTTGGGGCTATTTATAATGAAGCTTTCTTT. Translated, it gives CASSFGAIYNEAFF.

This clonotype showed up many times. The chain combines TRBV6-1 with TRBJ2-1, with TRBD2 identical over 10 bases. Germline V gives CDR1 MNHNS, CDR2 SASEGT. The V gene end was trimmed by 2 bases and the J gene end by 9 bases; junction bases not matched to a gene: 4. The CDR3 length is 14 residues. The CDR3 sequence: CASSELAGVGEQFF. The DNA of the CDR3 is TGTGCCAGCAGTGAACTAGCGGGAGTGGGTGAGCAGTTCTTC.

The chain links TRBV4-1 to TRBJ1-1, with TRBD1 identical over 7 bases. Per germline, CDR1 MGHRA and CDR2 YSYEKL. The CDR3 sequence is 17 residues long. Trimming cost V 0 bases and J 1 base; bases outside gene matches: 8. The CDR3 reads CASSQDWSGGRNTEAFF. The CDR3 region has the DNA TGCGCCAGCAGCCAAGATTGGTCAGGGGGAAGGAACACTGAAGCTTTCTTT.

Ten or more counts support this clonotype. The rearrangement uses TRBV28 and TRBJ2-7, with D perhaps assigned TRBD1 or TRBD2 (5 bases each). The CDR3 is 12 amino acids. Trimming took off 6 bases at V and 7 bases at J, with 13 bases between the two ends. CDR1 and CDR2 from the germline V gene are MDHEN and SYDVKM. This chain's CDR3 is CASRLPGSEQYF. As DNA, the CDR3 is TGTGCCAGCAGGCTACCAGGGAGTGAGCAGTACTTC.

This clonotype has just a few counts. CDR3 DNA sequence: TGTGCCAGCAGTTACTCAGACAGCAACAATCAGCCCCAGCATTTT. Amino acids: CASSYSDSNNQPQHF. The rearrangement joins TRBV6-5 to TRBJ1-5; D may be TRBD1 (5 bases). This CDR3 comprises 15 residues. Germline V gene lookup returns CDR1 MNHEY and CDR2 SVGAGI. Trimming cost V 0 bases and J 3 bases, with 9 bases left between them.

This clonotype has at least ten counts. The CDR3 sequence is CASSELETQYF. The CDR3 nucleotides read TGTGCCAGCAGTGAGTTGGAGACCCAGTACTTC. J is TRBJ2-5 and V is TRBV2; D is undetermined. Germline CDR1 SNHLY, CDR2 FYNNEI. The CDR3 consists of 11 residues. V shed 3 bases and J shed 5 bases, with 4 bases lying between them.

Only a few counts were recorded for this clonotype. V is TRBV6-1 and J is TRBJ1-1; 10 bases are shared with TRBD1. The CDR3 consists of 14 residues. V lost 6 bases to trimming and J lost 4 bases; unmatched junction nucleotides: 5. The V gene's germline CDR1 is MNHNS and CDR2 SASEGT. The CDR3 DNA reads as TGTGCCAGCAGGGGACAGGGGAGAGGCACTGAAGCTTTCTTT. It specifies CASRGQGRGTEAFF.

As regards this clonotype: It may be a read error: a sequence one base away is much more abundant. The V and J genes are TRBV11-2 and TRBJ1-6, with D tentatively TRBD1 (5 bases). The germline gives CDR1 SGHAT, CDR2 FQNNGV. This CDR3 contains 16 residues. CDR3 sequence (DNA): TGTGCCAACAGCTTGAGGGGAATAGGAGACAATTCACCCCTCCACTTT. Residues: CANSLRGIGDNSPLHF.

Points on this clonotype: Germline and junction disagree at one end, which may indicate a read error. V gene TRBV5-1 combines with J gene TRBJ2-3; tentatively, D is TRBD1 or TRBD2 (6 bases each). CDR3 length: 15 amino acids. CDR1 SGHRS and CDR2 YFSETQ come from the germline V gene. The CDR3 region has the DNA TGCGCCAGCACCTTGCGGGACATGAGGACAGATACGCAGTATTTT. This codes for CASTLRDMRTDTQYF.

The rearrangement joins TRBV5-1 to TRBJ2-5; possibly TRBD2 for D (5 bases). The CDR3 is made up of 13 amino acids. Germline loops: CDR1 SGHRS, CDR2 YFSETQ. Trimming took off 4 bases at V and 4 bases at J, with 11 bases between the two ends. In DNA, the CDR3 is TGCGCCAGCAGCCCCGGGATCGCAGAGACCCAGTACTTC. Translating it yields CASSPGIAETQYF.

This clonotype was observed at least ten times. The V gene is TRBV11-3, the J gene TRBJ2-1; 8 bases match TRBD2. With 6 bases clipped from V and 4 bases from J, the junction kept 8 bases outside the gene matches. The CDR3 is 15 amino acids. Germline V gene sequence: CDR1 SGHNT, CDR2 YENEEA. The CDR3 region is CASRFPLAGYNEQFF. CDR3 bases: TGTGCCAGCAGATTTCCTCTAGCGGGTTACAATGAGCAGTTCTTC.

This clonotype occurred many times. The chain recombines TRBV3-1 with TRBJ1-3; the D gene is possibly TRBD1 (6 bases). V lost 5 bases to trimming and J lost 0 bases, with 14 bases between them. CDR3 length: 16 amino acids. The germline V gene encodes CDR1 LGHDT and CDR2 YNNKEL (reference sequence). The CDR3 reads CASSGYRASSGNTIYF. The DNA for the CDR3 is TGTGCCAGCAGCGGTTACAGGGCCAGCTCTGGAAACACCATATATTTT. The entire variable domain, with the rest obtained from reference TRBV3-1 and TRBJ1-3, is as follows: DTAVSQTPKYLVTQMGNDKSIKCEQNLGHDTMYWYKQDSKKFLKIMFSYNNKELIINETVPNRFSPKSPDKAHLNLHINSLELGDSAVYFCASSGYRASSGNTIYFGEGSWLTVV.